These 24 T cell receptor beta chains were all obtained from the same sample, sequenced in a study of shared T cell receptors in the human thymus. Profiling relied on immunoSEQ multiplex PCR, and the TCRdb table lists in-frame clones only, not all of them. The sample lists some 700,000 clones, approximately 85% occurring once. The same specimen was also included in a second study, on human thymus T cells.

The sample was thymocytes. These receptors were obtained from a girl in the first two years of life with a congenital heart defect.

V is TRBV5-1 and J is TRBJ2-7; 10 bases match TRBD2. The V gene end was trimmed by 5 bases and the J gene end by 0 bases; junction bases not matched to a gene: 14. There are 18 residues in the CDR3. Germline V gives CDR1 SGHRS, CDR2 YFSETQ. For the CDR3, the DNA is TGCGCCAGCAGAAGAGCGGGGGGGCCTTGCGGAAGCTCCTACGAGCAGTACTTC. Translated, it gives CASRRAGGPCGSSYEQYF.

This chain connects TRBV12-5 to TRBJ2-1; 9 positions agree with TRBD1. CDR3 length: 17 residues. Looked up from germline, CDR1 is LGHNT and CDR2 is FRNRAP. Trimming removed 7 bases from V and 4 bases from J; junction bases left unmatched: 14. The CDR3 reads CASVSRTGVLGYNEQFF. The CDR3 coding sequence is TGTGCTAGTGTTTCGAGGACAGGGGTCCTCGGGTACAATGAGCAGTTCTTC. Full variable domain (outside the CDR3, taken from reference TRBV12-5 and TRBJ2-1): DARVTQTPRHKVTEMGQEVTMRCQPILGHNTVFWYRQTMMQGLELLAYFRNRAPLDDSGMPKDRFSAEMPDATLATLKIQPSEPRDSAVYFCASVSRTGVLGYNEQFFGPGTRLTVL.

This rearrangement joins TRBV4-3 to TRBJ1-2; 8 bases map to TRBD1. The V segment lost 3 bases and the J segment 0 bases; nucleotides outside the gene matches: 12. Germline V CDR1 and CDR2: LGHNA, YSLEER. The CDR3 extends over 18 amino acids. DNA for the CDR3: TGCGCCAGCAGCCAGAGTCGGACAGGGCGGCATACTAACTATGGCTACACCTTC. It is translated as CASSQSRTGRHTNYGYTF.

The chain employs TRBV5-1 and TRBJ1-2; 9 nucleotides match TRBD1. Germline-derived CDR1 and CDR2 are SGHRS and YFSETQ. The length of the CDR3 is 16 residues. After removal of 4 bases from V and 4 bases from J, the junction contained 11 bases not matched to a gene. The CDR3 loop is CASSPLRTGDIYGYTF. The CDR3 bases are TGCGCCAGCAGCCCGCTTCGGACAGGGGATATCTATGGCTACACCTTC.

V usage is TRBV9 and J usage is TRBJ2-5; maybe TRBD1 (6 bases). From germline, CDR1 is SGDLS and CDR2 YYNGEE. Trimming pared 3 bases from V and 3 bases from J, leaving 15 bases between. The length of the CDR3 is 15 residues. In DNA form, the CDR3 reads TGTGCCAGCAGCGAACGCGACAGGTCGAAAGAGACCCAGTACTTC. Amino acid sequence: CASSERDRSKETQYF. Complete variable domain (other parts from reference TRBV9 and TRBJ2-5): DSGVTQTPKHLITATGQRVTLRCSPRSGDLSVYWYQQSLDQGLQFLIQYYNGEERAKGNILERFSAQQFPDLHSELNLSSLELGDSALYFCASSERDRSKETQYFGPGTRLLVL.

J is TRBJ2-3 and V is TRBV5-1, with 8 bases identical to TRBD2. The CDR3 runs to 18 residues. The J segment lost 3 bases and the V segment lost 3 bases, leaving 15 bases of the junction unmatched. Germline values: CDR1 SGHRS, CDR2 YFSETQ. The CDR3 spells CASSSLGRGVDVTDTQYF. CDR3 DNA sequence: TGCGCCAGCAGCTCCCTCGGGCGGGGGGTTGATGTTACAGATACGCAGTATTTT. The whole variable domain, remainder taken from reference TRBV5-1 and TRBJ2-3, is KAGVTQTPRYLIKTRGQQVTLSCSPISGHRSVSWYQQTPGQGLQFLFEYFSETQRNKGNFPGRFSGRQFSNSRSEMNVSTLELGDSALYLCASSSLGRGVDVTDTQYFGPGTRLTVL.

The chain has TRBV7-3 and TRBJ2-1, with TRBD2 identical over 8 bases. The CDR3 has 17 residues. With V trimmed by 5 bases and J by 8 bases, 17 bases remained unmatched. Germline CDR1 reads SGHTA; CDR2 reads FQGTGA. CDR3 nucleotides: TGTGCCAGCAGCAAGGATTTAGCGGGGTCCCGGGTCGATGAGCAGTTCTTC. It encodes CASSKDLAGSRVDEQFF.

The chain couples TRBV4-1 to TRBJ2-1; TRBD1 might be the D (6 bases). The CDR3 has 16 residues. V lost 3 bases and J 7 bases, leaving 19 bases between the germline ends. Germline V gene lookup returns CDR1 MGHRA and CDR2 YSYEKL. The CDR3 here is CASSHPRGGQKNEQFF. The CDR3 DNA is TGCGCCAGCAGCCACCCAAGGGGTGGACAGAAAAATGAGCAGTTCTTC.

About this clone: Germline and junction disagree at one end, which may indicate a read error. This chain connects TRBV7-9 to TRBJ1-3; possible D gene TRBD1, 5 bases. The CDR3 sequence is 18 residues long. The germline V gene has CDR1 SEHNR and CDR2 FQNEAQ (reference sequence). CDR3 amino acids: CASSLARGKRHSVNTIYF. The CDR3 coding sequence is TGTGCCAGCAGCTTAGCCCGGGGGAAGCGGCACTCTGTAAACACCATATATTTT.

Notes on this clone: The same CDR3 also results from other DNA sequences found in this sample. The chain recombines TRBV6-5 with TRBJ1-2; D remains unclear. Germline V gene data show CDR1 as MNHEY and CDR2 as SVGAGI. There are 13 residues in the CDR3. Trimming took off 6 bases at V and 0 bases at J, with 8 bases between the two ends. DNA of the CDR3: TGTGCCAGCAGCCGCGGAGCTAACTATGGCTACACCTTC. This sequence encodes CASSRGANYGYTF.

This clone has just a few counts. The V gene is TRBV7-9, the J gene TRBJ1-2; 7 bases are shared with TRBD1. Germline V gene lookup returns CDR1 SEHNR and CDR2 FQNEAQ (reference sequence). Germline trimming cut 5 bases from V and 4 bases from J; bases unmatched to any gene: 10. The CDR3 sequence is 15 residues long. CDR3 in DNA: TGTGCCAGCAGCGGATGGACAGGCGTGCTCTATGGCTACACCTTC. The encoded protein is CASSGWTGVLYGYTF.

The CDR3 bases are TGTGCCAGCAGCTTTCTCCTGACTACTCCTAGCACAGATACGCAGTATTTT. This translates into CASSFLLTTPSTDTQYF. This chain joins TRBV5-5 and TRBJ2-3, with D perhaps matching TRBD2 (5 bases). V lost 2 bases to trimming and J lost 0 bases, with 16 bases between them. CDR1 SGHKS and CDR2 YYEKEE come from the germline V gene (reference sequence). This CDR3 has 17 residues.

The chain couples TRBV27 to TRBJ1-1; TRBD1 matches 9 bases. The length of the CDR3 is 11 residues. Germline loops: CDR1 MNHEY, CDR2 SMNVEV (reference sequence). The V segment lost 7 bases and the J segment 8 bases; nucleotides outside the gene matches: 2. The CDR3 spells CASNTGGEAFF. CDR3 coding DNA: TGTGCCAGCAATACAGGGGGCGAAGCTTTCTTT.

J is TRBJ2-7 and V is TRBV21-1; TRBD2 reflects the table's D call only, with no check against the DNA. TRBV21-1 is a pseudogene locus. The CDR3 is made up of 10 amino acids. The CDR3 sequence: CASSREPQYF. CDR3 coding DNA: TGTGCCAGCAGCCGGGAACCGCAGTACTTC.

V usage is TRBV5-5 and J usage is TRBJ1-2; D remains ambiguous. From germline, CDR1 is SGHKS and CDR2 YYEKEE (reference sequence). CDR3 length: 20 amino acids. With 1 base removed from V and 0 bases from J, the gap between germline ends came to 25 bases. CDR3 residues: CASSLSPTVVLRKANYGYTF. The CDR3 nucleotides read TGTGCCAGCAGCTTGTCCCCCACTGTTGTGTTACGTAAAGCTAACTATGGCTACACCTTC. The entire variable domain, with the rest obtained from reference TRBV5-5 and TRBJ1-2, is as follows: DAGVTQSPTHLIKTRGQQVTLRCSPISGHKSVSWYQQVLGQGPQFIFQYYEKEERGRGNFPDRFSARQFPNYSSELNVNALLLGDSALYLCASSLSPTVVLRKANYGYTFGSGTRLTVV.

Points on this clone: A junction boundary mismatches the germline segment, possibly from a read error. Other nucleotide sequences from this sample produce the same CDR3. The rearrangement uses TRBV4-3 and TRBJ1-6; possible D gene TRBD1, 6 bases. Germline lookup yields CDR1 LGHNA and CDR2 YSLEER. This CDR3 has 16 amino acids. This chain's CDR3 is CASSQVRGTYNSPLHF. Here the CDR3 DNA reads TGCGCCAGCAGCCAGGTGAGGGGGACCTATAATTCCCCCCTCCACTTT.

The CDR3 spells CASGLILPGFASAPYNEQFF. DNA of the CDR3: TGTGCTAGTGGTTTGATCCTGCCGGGTTTTGCGTCCGCCCCATACAATGAGCAGTTCTTC. The rearrangement joins TRBV12-5 to TRBJ2-1, with unresolved D. Trimming left V 2 bases short and J 4 bases short, with 27 bases between. This CDR3 has 20 amino acids. CDR1 and CDR2 (germline): LGHNT, FRNRAP.

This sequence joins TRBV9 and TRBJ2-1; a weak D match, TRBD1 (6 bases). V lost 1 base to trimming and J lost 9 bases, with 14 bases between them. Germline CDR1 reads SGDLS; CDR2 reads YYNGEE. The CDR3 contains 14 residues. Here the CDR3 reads CASSVSGTPCEQFF. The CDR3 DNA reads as TGTGCCAGCAGCGTATCGGGGACACCTTGTGAGCAGTTCTTC.

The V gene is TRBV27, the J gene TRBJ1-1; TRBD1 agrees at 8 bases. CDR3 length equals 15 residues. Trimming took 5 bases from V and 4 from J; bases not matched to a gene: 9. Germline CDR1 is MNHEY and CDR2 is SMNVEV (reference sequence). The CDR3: CASSPYDRGATEAFF. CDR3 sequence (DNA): TGTGCCAGCAGTCCCTATGACAGGGGAGCCACTGAAGCTTTCTTT.

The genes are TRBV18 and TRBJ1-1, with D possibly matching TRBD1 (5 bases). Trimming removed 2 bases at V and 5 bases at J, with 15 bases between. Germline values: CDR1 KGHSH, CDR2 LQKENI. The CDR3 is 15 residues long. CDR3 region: CASSPEGAICTEAFF. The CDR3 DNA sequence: TGTGCCAGCTCACCAGAAGGGGCCATTTGTACTGAAGCTTTCTTT.

CDR3: CASSSATTTNEKLFF. In DNA form, the CDR3 reads TGTGCCAGCAGTTCTGCAACAACCACTAATGAAAAACTGTTTTTT. The chain uses TRBV27 and TRBJ1-4; D unclear. Between the trimmed V and J ends, which lost 4 bases and 2 bases, there was a span of 11 bases. CDR1 and CDR2 (germline): MNHEY, SMNVEV (reference sequence). This CDR3 is 15 amino acids long.

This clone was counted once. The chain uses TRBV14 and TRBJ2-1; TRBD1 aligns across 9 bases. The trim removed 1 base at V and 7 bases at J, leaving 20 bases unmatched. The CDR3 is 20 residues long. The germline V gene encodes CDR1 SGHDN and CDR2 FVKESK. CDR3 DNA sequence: TGTGCCAGCAGCCAAGGGGCGAAACAGGGGGCGTTGGGTAAGAGGAATGAGCAGTTCTTC. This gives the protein CASSQGAKQGALGKRNEQFF.

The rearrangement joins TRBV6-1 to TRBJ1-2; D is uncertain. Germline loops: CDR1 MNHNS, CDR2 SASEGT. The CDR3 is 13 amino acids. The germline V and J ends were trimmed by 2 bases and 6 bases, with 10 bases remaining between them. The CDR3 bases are TGTGCCAGCAGTGAATCAAGAGAGAATGGCTACACCTTC. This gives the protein CASSESRENGYTF.

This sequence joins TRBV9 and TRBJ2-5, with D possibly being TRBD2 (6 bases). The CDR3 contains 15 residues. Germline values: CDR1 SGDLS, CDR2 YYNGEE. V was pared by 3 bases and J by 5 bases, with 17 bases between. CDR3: CASSGRGALGETQYF. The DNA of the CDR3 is TGTGCCAGCAGCGGCCGCGGGGCACTGGGGGAGACCCAGTACTTC.